Below are 11 T cell receptor beta chains sequenced from a single sample in a study of OX40 agonist ivuxolimab in advanced cancers. Assay: immunoSEQ multiplex PCR; the TCRdb copy retains only in-frame clones and omits some. This table has fewer than 65,000 clones, around 87% appearing once. This specimen was CD4+ or CD8+ T cells sorted from blood, taken in a trial of the OX40 agonist ivuxolimab. Receptor source: an adult with an advanced solid tumor such as melanoma, head and neck, liver or kidney cancer.

The chain is built from TRBV28 and TRBJ2-3, with D tentatively TRBD1 or TRBD2 (6 bases each). V lost 7 bases, J lost 2 bases, and 16 bases lay in between. Germline CDR1 and CDR2: MDHEN and SYDVKM. This CDR3 spans 15 amino acids. The CDR3, as DNA: TGTGCCAGCACCTCGGTAGGGGGACTCACAGATACGCAGTATTTT. This sequence encodes CASTSVGGLTDTQYF.

J is TRBJ2-1 and V is TRBV15, with a weak D call TRBD2 (5 bases). The CDR3 is 16 residues long. V was cut by 0 bases and J by 5 bases, with 14 bases left in between. Germline CDR1 reads LNHNV; CDR2 reads YYDKDF (reference sequence). This chain's CDR3 is CATSRDGRGRNNEQFF. For the CDR3, the DNA is TGTGCCACCAGCAGAGATGGCCGGGGAAGGAACAATGAGCAGTTCTTC.

The chain carries TRBV7-2 and TRBJ1-2; D gene uncertain. CDR1 is SGHTA, CDR2 FQGNSA, per germline. Trimming took 5 bases from V and 8 from J, leaving 24 bases between them. The CDR3 extends over 16 amino acids. This CDR3 reads CASSPTTGFRLGGYTF. The CDR3, as DNA: TGTGCCAGCAGCCCAACCACCGGCTTCCGATTGGGAGGCTACACCTTC.

This chain uses TRBV5-1 with TRBJ2-7, with a tentative D call TRBD1 (5 bases). In germline, CDR1 is SGHRS, CDR2 YFSETQ. V was clipped by 2 bases and J by 4 bases, with 7 bases between them. CDR3 size: 12 residues. CDR3 sequence: CASSLGAYEQYF. In DNA form, the CDR3 reads TGCGCCAGCAGCTTAGGGGCGTACGAGCAGTACTTC.

This clone appeared a single time. The chain couples TRBV28 to TRBJ1-4, with 7 bases matching TRBD1. The CDR3 loop spans 15 amino acids. V was clipped by 2 bases and J by 4 bases; unmatched bases: 4. Germline V gene sequence: CDR1 MDHEN, CDR2 SYDVKM. CDR3 nucleotide sequence: TGTGCCAGCAGTTTAACGGGACAGTTTAATGAAAAACTGTTTTTT. It specifies CASSLTGQFNEKLFF.

This chain links TRBV7-2 with TRBJ1-2, with unresolved D. The CDR3 extends over 11 amino acids. Germline V gives CDR1 SGHTA, CDR2 FQGNSA. V lost 5 bases and J 7 bases, leaving 8 bases between the germline ends. CDR3 sequence: CASSARSGYTF. CDR3 coding DNA: TGTGCCAGCAGCGCACGAAGTGGCTACACCTTC.

The CDR3 protein is CASTPRGDIKTQYF. Written as DNA, the CDR3 is TGTGCCAGCACTCCTCGGGGGGACATTAAGACCCAGTACTTC. The chain links TRBV7-9 to TRBJ2-5; tentative D call: TRBD2 (7 bases). CDR1 and CDR2 (germline): SEHNR, FQNEAQ (reference sequence). The CDR3 is made up of 14 amino acids. V was trimmed by 7 bases and J by 6 bases, leaving 18 bases between them.

The chain employs TRBV6-5 and TRBJ1-5; 7 bases match TRBD1. The V and J ends lost 6 bases and 6 bases, in that order; junction bases with no gene match: 8. CDR1 and CDR2 from the germline V gene are MNHEY and SVGAGI. The CDR3 extends over 14 amino acids. For the CDR3, the DNA is TGTGCCAGCAGGTCCGGACAGGATAGTCAGCCCCAGCATTTT. Translation: CASRSGQDSQPQHF.

V and J are TRBV2 and TRBJ2-7, with 10 bases aligning to TRBD2. Per the germline V gene, CDR1 is SNHLY and CDR2 is FYNNEI. This CDR3 has 14 residues. Losses at the gene ends were 0 bases for V and 8 bases for J; bases not matched to a gene: 4. The CDR3 region is CASSEASGREKQYF. CDR3 coding DNA: TGTGCCAGCAGTGAAGCCAGCGGGAGGGAAAAGCAGTACTTC.

The chain uses TRBV7-9 and TRBJ2-1, with 8 bases aligning to TRBD2. The CDR3 has 16 amino acids. CDR1 and CDR2 from the germline V gene are SEHNR and FQNEAQ (reference sequence). After removal of 4 bases from V and 3 bases from J, the junction contained 8 bases not matched to a gene. The chain's CDR3 is CASSSLRGDHYNEQFF. CDR3 nucleotides: TGTGCCAGCAGCTCATTGCGGGGGGACCACTACAATGAGCAGTTCTTC. The full variable domain, rest sourced from reference TRBV7-9 and TRBJ2-1, is DTGVSQNPRHKITKRGQNVTFRCDPISEHNRLYWYRQTLGQGPEFLTYFQNEAQLEKSRLLSDRFSAERPKGSFSTLEIQRTEQGDSAMYLCASSSLRGDHYNEQFFGPGTRLTVL.

This chain links TRBV27 with TRBJ1-2; 11 bases align to TRBD1. The CDR3 is made up of 15 amino acids. V was pared by 11 bases and J by 0 bases, with 8 bases of the junction left unmatched. Germline V lookup: CDR1 MNHEY, CDR2 SMNVEV (reference sequence). CDR3 DNA: TGTGCCTCCGGACAGGGGGCGAAACCTAACTATGGCTACACCTTC. Protein: CASGQGAKPNYGYTF.